The clone carrying this T cell receptor (beta chain) turned up a few times. The antigen is undetermined. The CDR3 loop spans 13 amino acids. V shed 7 bases, J shed 3 bases, and the junction held 5 bases outside the gene matches. The second PCR ran roughly 7 to 12 cycles with a sample-barcoded 5' primer and J-beta primers. TCRdb independently ran MiXCR on the 5' RACE reads; one entry per CDR3 protein. The table has about 680,000 distinct CDR3 sequences, approximately 50% seen once. The sample originates from a study of blood T cells in healthy people across ages. Each sample had at least 6 million PBMCs isolated. Study conclusions and caveats: In older individuals, TCR beta diversity per million T cells was lower, falling roughly linearly with age.

The chain joins TRBV12-3 or TRBV12-4 to TRBJ2-7; 8 positions match TRBD2. Sample: blood. This receptor was obtained from a woman aged 60-75 years in good health. The CDR3 coding sequence is TGTGCCAGCAATCAAGCGGGAGTCTACGAGCAGTACTTC. Translation gives CASNQAGVYEQYF.